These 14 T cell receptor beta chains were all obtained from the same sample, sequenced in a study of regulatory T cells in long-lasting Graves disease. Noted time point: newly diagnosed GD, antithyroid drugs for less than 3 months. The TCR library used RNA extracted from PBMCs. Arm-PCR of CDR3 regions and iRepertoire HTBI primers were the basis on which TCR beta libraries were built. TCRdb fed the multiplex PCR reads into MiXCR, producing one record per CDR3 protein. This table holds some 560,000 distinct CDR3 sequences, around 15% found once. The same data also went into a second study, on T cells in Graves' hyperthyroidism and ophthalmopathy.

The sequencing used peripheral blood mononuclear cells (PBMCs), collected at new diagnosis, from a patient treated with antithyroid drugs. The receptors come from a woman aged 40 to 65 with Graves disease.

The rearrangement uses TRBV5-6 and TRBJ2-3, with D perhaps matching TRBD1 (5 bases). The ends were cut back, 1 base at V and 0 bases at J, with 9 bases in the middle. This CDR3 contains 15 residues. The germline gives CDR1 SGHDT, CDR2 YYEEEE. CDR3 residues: CASSLLSGSTDTQYF. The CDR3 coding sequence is TGTGCCAGCAGCTTGTTGTCAGGGAGCACAGATACGCAGTATTTT.

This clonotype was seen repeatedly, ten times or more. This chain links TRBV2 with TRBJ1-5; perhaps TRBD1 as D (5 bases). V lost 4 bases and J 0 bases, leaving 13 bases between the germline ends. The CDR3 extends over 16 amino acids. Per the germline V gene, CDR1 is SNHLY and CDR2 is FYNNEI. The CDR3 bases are TGTGCCAGCAGTGGTAAAATAGGGGATAGCAATCAGCCCCAGCATTTT. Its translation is CASSGKIGDSNQPQHF.

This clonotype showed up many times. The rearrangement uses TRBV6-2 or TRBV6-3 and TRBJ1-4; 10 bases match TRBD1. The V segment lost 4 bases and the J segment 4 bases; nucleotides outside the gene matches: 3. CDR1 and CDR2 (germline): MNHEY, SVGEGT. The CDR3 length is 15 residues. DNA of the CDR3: TGTGCCAGCAGTTCGGGACAGGGGATTAATGAAAAACTGTTTTTT. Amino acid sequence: CASSSGQGINEKLFF.

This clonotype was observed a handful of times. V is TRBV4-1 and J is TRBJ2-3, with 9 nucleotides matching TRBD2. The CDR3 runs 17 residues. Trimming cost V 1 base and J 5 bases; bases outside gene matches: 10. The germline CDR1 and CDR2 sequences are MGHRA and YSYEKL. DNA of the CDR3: TGCGCCAGCAGCCAAGGGACTCTAGCGGGGCGAGGAGATACGCAGTATTTT. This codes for CASSQGTLAGRGDTQYF.

CDR3 DNA sequence: TGCGCCAGCCGGACGGGGGAGTTTACGGAAAAACTGTTTTTT. Amino acids: CASRTGEFTEKLFF. The rearrangement joins TRBV5-1 to TRBJ1-4; the D gene is possibly TRBD1 (5 bases). Trimming removed 7 bases from V and 8 bases from J, with 18 bases in between. From germline, CDR1 is SGHRS and CDR2 YFSETQ. The CDR3 covers 14 residues.

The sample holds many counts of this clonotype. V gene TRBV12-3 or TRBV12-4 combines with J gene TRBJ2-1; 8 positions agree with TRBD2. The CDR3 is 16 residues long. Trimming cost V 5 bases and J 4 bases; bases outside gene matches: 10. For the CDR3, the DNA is TGTGCCAGCAGTACTACTAGCGGTTTGGGATACAATGAGCAGTTCTTC. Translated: CASSTTSGLGYNEQFF.

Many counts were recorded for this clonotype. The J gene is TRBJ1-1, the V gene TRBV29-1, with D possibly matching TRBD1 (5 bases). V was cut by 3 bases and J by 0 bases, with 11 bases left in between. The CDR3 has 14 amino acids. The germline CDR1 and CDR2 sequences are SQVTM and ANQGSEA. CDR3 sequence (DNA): TGCAGCGTTGAGGGGGGGTACCTGAACACTGAAGCTTTCTTT. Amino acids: CSVEGGYLNTEAFF.

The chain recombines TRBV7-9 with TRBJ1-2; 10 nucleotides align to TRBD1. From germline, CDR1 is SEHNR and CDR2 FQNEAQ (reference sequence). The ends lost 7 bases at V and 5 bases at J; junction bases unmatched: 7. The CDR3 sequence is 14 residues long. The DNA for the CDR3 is TGTGCCAGCACCACTGACAGGGGGCCTTATGGCTACACCTTC. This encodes CASTTDRGPYGYTF.

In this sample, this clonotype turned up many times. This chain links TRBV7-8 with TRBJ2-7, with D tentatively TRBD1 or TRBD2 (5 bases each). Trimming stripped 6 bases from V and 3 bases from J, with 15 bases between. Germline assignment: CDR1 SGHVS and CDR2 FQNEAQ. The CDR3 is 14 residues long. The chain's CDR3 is CASRAQRGDYEQYF. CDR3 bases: TGTGCCAGCAGGGCTCAGCGAGGGGACTACGAGCAGTACTTC.

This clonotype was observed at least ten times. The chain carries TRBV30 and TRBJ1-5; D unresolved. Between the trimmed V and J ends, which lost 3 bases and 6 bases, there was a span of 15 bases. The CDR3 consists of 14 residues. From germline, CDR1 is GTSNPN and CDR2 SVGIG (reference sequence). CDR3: CAWSRTGGGQPQHF. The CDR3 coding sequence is TGTGCCTGGAGCCGCACGGGTGGCGGTCAGCCCCAGCATTTT.

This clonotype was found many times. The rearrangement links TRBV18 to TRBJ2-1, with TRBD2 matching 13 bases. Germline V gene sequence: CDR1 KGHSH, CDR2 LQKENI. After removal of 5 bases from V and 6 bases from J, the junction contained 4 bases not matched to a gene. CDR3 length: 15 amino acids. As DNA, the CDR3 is TGTGCCAGCTCATCGGGACTAGCGGGGACCAATGAGCAGTTCTTC. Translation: CASSSGLAGTNEQFF.

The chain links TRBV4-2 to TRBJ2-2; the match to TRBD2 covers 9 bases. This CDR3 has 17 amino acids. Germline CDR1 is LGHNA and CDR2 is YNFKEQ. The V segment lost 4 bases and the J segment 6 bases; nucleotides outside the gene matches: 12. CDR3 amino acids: CASSPIPGLAPAGELFF. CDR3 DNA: TGTGCCAGCAGCCCCATTCCGGGACTAGCCCCAGCCGGGGAGCTGTTTTTT.

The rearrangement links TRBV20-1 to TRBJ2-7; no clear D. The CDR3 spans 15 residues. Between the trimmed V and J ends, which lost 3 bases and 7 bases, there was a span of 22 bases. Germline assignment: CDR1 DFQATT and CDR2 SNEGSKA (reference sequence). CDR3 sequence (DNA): TGCAGTGCTAGGGCCCCCGGTTCTCGATTTAAGGAGCAGTACTTC. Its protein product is CSARAPGSRFKEQYF.

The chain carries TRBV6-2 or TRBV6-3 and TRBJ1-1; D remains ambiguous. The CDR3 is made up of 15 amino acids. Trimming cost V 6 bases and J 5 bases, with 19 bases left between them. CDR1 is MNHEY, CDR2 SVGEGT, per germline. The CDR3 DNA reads TGTGCCAGCAGGAGGACCGCAATCGGTTTGACTGAAGCTTTCTTT. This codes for CASRRTAIGLTEAFF.